What follows are 6 T cell receptor beta chains derived from one specimen sequenced in a study of shared T cell receptors in the human thymus. The repertoire was sequenced with immunoSEQ multiplex PCR; TCRdb's copy has only in-frame clones and lacks some. The sample shows 600,000 or so clones, 87% of them seen only once. In addition, the sample was reused for a study of human thymus T cells.

Sequencing was performed on thymocytes. These receptors all stem from a boy in the first two years of life with a congenital heart defect.

V usage is TRBV5-4 and J usage is TRBJ2-2; D is ambiguous. CDR3 length: 15 residues. The germline V gene encodes CDR1 SGHNT and CDR2 YYREEE (reference sequence). V shed 2 bases and J shed 7 bases, with 15 bases lying between them. CDR3 region: CASSLYTARNGELFF. The CDR3 bases are TGTGCCAGCAGCTTATATACAGCCCGGAACGGGGAGCTGTTTTTT.

The gene calls are TRBV7-6 and TRBJ2-5, with 9 bases identical to TRBD1. The trim removed 3 bases at V and 7 bases at J, leaving 6 bases unmatched. Germline CDR1 reads SGHVS; CDR2 reads FNYEAQ. The CDR3 extends over 14 amino acids. CDR3 in amino acids: CASSLGTGTGTQYF. The CDR3, as DNA: TGTGCCAGCAGCTTGGGGACAGGGACGGGGACCCAGTACTTC. The full variable domain, its missing parts supplied by reference TRBV7-6 and TRBJ2-5, is GAGVSQSPRYKVTKRGQDVALRCDPISGHVSLYWYRQALGQGPEFLTYFNYEAQQDKSGLPNDRFSAERPEGSISTLTIQRTEQRDSAMYRCASSLGTGTGTQYFGPGTRLLVL.

This chain links TRBV9 with TRBJ2-5; D unclear. With 4 bases removed from V and 3 bases from J, the gap between germline ends came to 16 bases. This CDR3 is 15 amino acids long. The V gene's germline CDR1 is SGDLS and CDR2 YYNGEE. CDR3 sequence: CASSPRPRNEETQYF. CDR3 coding DNA: TGTGCCAGCAGCCCGAGACCCAGGAATGAAGAGACCCAGTACTTC.

The chain links TRBV4-3 to TRBJ2-5; TRBD1 agrees at 7 bases. The CDR3 consists of 15 residues. Germline V gene sequence: CDR1 LGHNA, CDR2 YSLEER. Trimming cost V 4 bases and J 1 base; bases outside gene matches: 6. The CDR3 DNA reads TGCGCCAGCAGCCGCCGGGACAGCAGCCAAGAGACCCAGTACTTC. Translating it yields CASSRRDSSQETQYF.

The V and J genes are TRBV27 and TRBJ1-2; 8 bases line up with TRBD1. Germline V CDR1 and CDR2: MNHEY, SMNVEV (reference sequence). There are 13 residues in the CDR3. CDR3 sequence: CATRSRGREGYTF. The CDR3 coding sequence is TGTGCAACGAGGAGCAGGGGGCGCGAAGGCTACACCTTC.

DNA for the CDR3: TGTGCCAGCAGAGCCCGACAGGGCCATGGCTACACCTTC. Translating it yields CASRARQGHGYTF. The V call is TRBV27, the J call TRBJ1-2; 7 bases match TRBD1. The CDR3 covers 13 residues. V was pared by 6 bases and J by 6 bases, with 7 bases of the junction left unmatched. In germline, CDR1 is MNHEY, CDR2 SMNVEV (reference sequence).